This TCR beta chain was sequenced in a study of blood T cell repertoires in COVID-19. Germline-derived CDR1 and CDR2 are KGHSH and LQKENI. This CDR3 is built from 15 residues. The trim removed 6 bases at V and 4 bases at J, leaving 6 bases unmatched. This table comes from immunoSEQ multiplex PCR, and its TCRdb copy is limited to in-frame clones, with some not included. The sample yields roughly 210,000 clones, 80% to 90% seen once. This clone was observed a handful of times. The chain is built from TRBV18 and TRBJ2-2; 9 bases are shared with TRBD1. The sequencing input was peripheral blood. The clonotype comes from a woman of 80 years or more with COVID-19, enrolled during active disease. CDR3 residues: CASSPGTGPTGELFF. DNA of the CDR3: TGTGCCAGCTCCCCCGGGACAGGGCCCACCGGGGAGCTGTTTTTT. Full variable domain (rest looked up from reference TRBV18 and TRBJ2-2): NAGVMQNPRHLVRRRGQEARLRCSPMKGHSHVYWYRQLPEEGLKFMVYLQKENIIDESGMPKERFSAEFPKEGPSILRIQQVVRGDSAAYFCASSPGTGPTGELFFGEGSRLTVL.